These 29 T cell receptor beta chains originate from one sample sequenced in a study of cytomegalovirus exposure and HLA in healthy donors. It was with 60 Vbeta and 13 Jbeta primers that the PCR ran. The assay was immunoSEQ multiplex PCR, and TCRdb's table has in-frame clones only and misses some. The sample has over 95,000 clones; around 77% are singletons. The specimen sequenced was PBMCs. These receptor sequences come from a man aged 40-55 years in good health and CMV-seropositive.

This sequence joins TRBV5-1 and TRBJ1-6; D might be TRBD1 (5 bases). CDR1 is SGHRS and CDR2 is YFSETQ in the germline V gene. The V gene lost 2 bases and the J gene lost 12 bases, with 12 bases spanning the gap. This CDR3 contains 13 residues. The CDR3 is CASSFQGNVPLHF. The CDR3 coding sequence is TGCGCCAGCAGCTTCCAGGGTAATGTACCCCTCCACTTT.

The chain has TRBV5-5 and TRBJ1-6, with D perhaps TRBD1 (5 bases). V dropped 4 bases and J dropped 6 bases, with 14 bases sitting between them. The CDR3 length is 15 residues. In germline, CDR1 is SGHKS, CDR2 YYEKEE (reference sequence). CDR3 DNA sequence: TGTGCCAGCAGCGGAAGGGGTTGGGGTAATTCACCCCTCCACTTT. Amino acid sequence: CASSGRGWGNSPLHF.

This clone was seen a few times. The CDR3 loop reads CAWSSSGAGELFF. Written as DNA, the CDR3 is TGTGCCTGGTCTAGTAGCGGGGCCGGGGAGCTGTTTTTT. The rearrangement uses TRBV30 and TRBJ2-2, with TRBD2 matching 8 bases. The germline V gene has CDR1 GTSNPN and CDR2 SVGIG (reference sequence). The CDR3 length is 13 residues. J lost 6 bases, V lost 5 bases, and 5 bases had no gene match.

The chain couples TRBV27 to TRBJ1-2; D might be TRBD1 (6 bases). Trimming cost V 8 bases and J 2 bases, with 18 bases left between them. This CDR3 has 15 residues. Germline V CDR1 and CDR2: MNHEY, SMNVEV (reference sequence). Written as DNA, the CDR3 is TGTGCCAGCCTAAACATAGGGGGGGCAAACTATGGCTACACCTTC. This encodes CASLNIGGANYGYTF.

This clone appeared a single time. The genes are TRBV28 and TRBJ2-3, with a weak D call TRBD2 (7 bases). Trimming shortened V by 2 bases and J by 6 bases, and 9 bases separated the two germline ends. The germline V gene has CDR1 MDHEN and CDR2 SYDVKM. The CDR3 totals 13 residues. The chain's CDR3 is CASSLRGADTQYF. The CDR3, as DNA: TGTGCCAGCAGTTTACGGGGGGCGGATACGCAGTATTTT.

This clone was observed a few times. The rearrangement joins TRBV19 to TRBJ1-5, with 7 bases matching TRBD1. Germline V CDR1 and CDR2: LNHDA, SQIVND (reference sequence). Trimming at V came to 6 bases and at J to 1 base, leaving 9 bases not matched to a gene. CDR3 size: 16 residues. The CDR3 loop is CASRQGQTLSNQPQHF. The DNA for the CDR3 is TGTGCCAGTAGGCAGGGACAGACCTTAAGCAATCAGCCCCAGCATTTT.

V usage is TRBV28 and J usage is TRBJ1-5, with unresolved D. With 6 bases removed from V and 9 bases from J, the gap between germline ends came to 18 bases. Germline assignment: CDR1 MDHEN and CDR2 SYDVKM. This CDR3 is 14 amino acids long. The CDR3 DNA is TGTGCCAGCAGAAACATGGGCCGGGAGGGGCCCCAGCATTTT. This encodes CASRNMGREGPQHF.

The gene calls are TRBV28 and TRBJ1-3; D gene unclear. Trimming cost V 6 bases and J 4 bases, with 10 bases left between them. CDR1 and CDR2 (germline): MDHEN, SYDVKM. This CDR3 region has 13 residues. CDR3 sequence reads: CASSPFRGNTIYF. In DNA, the CDR3 is TGTGCCAGCAGCCCCTTCCGGGGAAACACCATATATTTT.

The table lists this clone with a few counts. This rearrangement joins TRBV5-4 to TRBJ2-2; possibly TRBD2 for D (5 bases). Germline lookup yields CDR1 SGHNT and CDR2 YYREEE (reference sequence). This CDR3 is built from 14 residues. V dropped 3 bases and J dropped 5 bases, with 11 bases sitting between them. The CDR3 nucleotides read TGTGCCAGCAGCTACGGGGTTGCGACCGGGGAGCTGTTTTTT. This sequence encodes CASSYGVATGELFF. The whole variable domain, filled in from reference TRBV5-4 and TRBJ2-2, reads ETGVTQSPTHLIKTRGQQVTLRCSSQSGHNTVSWYQQALGQGPQFIFQYYREEENGRGNFPPRFSGLQFPNYSSELNVNALELDDSALYLCASSYGVATGELFFGEGSRLTVL.

V usage is TRBV19 and J usage is TRBJ2-6; D might be TRBD2 (6 bases). Per germline, CDR1 LNHDA and CDR2 SQIVND (reference sequence). The CDR3 has 18 amino acids. The V gene lost 6 bases and the J gene lost 0 bases, with 18 bases spanning the gap. The CDR3 reads CASSPGERSLSGANVLTF. The CDR3 nucleotides read TGTGCCAGTAGCCCGGGGGAACGATCTCTCTCTGGGGCCAACGTCCTGACTTTC.

This chain connects TRBV6-1 to TRBJ1-4, with D perhaps TRBD1 (6 bases). The CDR3 totals 15 residues. With 2 bases removed from V and 8 bases from J, the gap between germline ends came to 15 bases. CDR1 is MNHNS, CDR2 SASEGT, per germline. The CDR3: CASSELDRPTEKLFF. The CDR3 DNA follows: TGTGCCAGCAGTGAATTGGACAGACCCACCGAAAAACTGTTTTTT.

The rearrangement links TRBV5-1 to TRBJ1-4; D call uncertain. The CDR3 sequence is 14 residues long. Trimming pared 0 bases from V and 3 bases from J, leaving 6 bases between. Germline V gives CDR1 SGHRS, CDR2 YFSETQ. Written as DNA, the CDR3 is TGCGCCAGCAGCTTGGGAGGAGCTAATGAAAAACTGTTTTTT. Translation gives CASSLGGANEKLFF.

Turning to this clone: Mismatch with germline at one junction end may stem from a read error. The chain recombines TRBV7-2 with TRBJ2-7, with a possible D match to TRBD2 (6 bases). The CDR3 totals 13 residues. Germline CDR1 and CDR2: SGHTA and FQGNSA. The CDR3 nucleotides are TGTGCCAGCAGCCGGGACTCCTCCAACGAGCAGTACTTC. Protein sequence: CASSRDSSNEQYF.

The chain joins TRBV9 to TRBJ1-1, with 9 bases fitting TRBD1. CDR3 length: 15 residues. Germline V CDR1 and CDR2: SGDLS, YYNGEE. The V and J ends lost 4 bases and 1 base, in that order; junction bases with no gene match: 5. The CDR3 loop reads CASSPRTGANTEAFF. CDR3 nucleotides: TGTGCCAGCAGCCCTAGGACAGGGGCGAACACTGAAGCTTTCTTT.

This rearrangement joins TRBV28 to TRBJ1-4; D is unresolved. Per the germline V gene, CDR1 is MDHEN and CDR2 is SYDVKM. The CDR3 extends over 15 amino acids. With 5 bases removed from V and 4 bases from J, the gap between germline ends came to 14 bases. The CDR3 nucleotides are TGTGCCAGCAGTCTCCCCGGAGAGGGTAATGAAAAACTGTTTTTT. This gives the protein CASSLPGEGNEKLFF. Full variable domain (missing parts from reference TRBV28 and TRBJ1-4): DVKVTQSSRYLVKRTGEKVFLECVQDMDHENMFWYRQDPGLGLRLIYFSYDVKMKEKGDIPEGYSVSREKKERFSLILESASTNQTSMYLCASSLPGEGNEKLFFGSGTQLSVL.

The CDR3 spells CASSLGTAEQYF. The CDR3 DNA reads as TGCGCCAGCAGCTTGGGGACAGCCGAGCAGTACTTC. The V gene is TRBV5-1, the J gene TRBJ2-7; weak D call: TRBD1 (6 bases). The germline V gene has CDR1 SGHRS and CDR2 YFSETQ. V lost 0 bases and J lost 6, with 7 bases in between. The CDR3 is made up of 12 amino acids.

The genes are TRBV5-1 and TRBJ1-6; 7 positions match TRBD1. This CDR3 is built from 14 residues. The germline CDR1 and CDR2 sequences are SGHRS and YFSETQ. V dropped 4 bases and J dropped 5; count of bases not matched to a gene: 3. The CDR3 here is CASSGGTDNSPLHF. CDR3 bases: TGCGCCAGCAGCGGCGGGACAGATAATTCACCCCTCCACTTT. Drawing the rest from reference TRBV5-1 and TRBJ1-6, the complete variable domain is KAGVTQTPRYLIKTRGQQVTLSCSPISGHRSVSWYQQTPGQGLQFLFEYFSETQRNKGNFPGRFSGRQFSNSRSEMNVSTLELGDSALYLCASSGGTDNSPLHFGNGTRLTVT.

This chain links TRBV27 with TRBJ1-6; TRBD1 might be the D (6 bases). Germline lookup yields CDR1 MNHEY and CDR2 SMNVEV (reference sequence). CDR3 size: 13 residues. The V end lost 5 bases, the J end lost 9 bases, and 11 bases lay between the germline ends. The CDR3 DNA reads TGTGCCAGCAGTCGGGACATTCTTTCACCCCTCCACTTT. Protein sequence: CASSRDILSPLHF.

This chain links TRBV19 with TRBJ1-2; D is unclear. Germline CDR1 is LNHDA and CDR2 is SQIVND (reference sequence). CDR3 length: 12 amino acids. Trimming shortened V by 9 bases and J by 4 bases, and 12 bases separated the two germline ends. The CDR3, as DNA: TGTGCCAGCCAGGTGGCTGGCTATGGCTACACCTTC. Translating gives CASQVAGYGYTF.

The V and J genes are TRBV5-1 and TRBJ1-5; D not certain. CDR1 is SGHRS, CDR2 YFSETQ, per germline. With 0 bases removed from V and 6 bases from J, the gap between germline ends came to 13 bases. This CDR3 region has 15 residues. In nucleotides, the CDR3 is TGCGCCAGCAGCTTGGTCGGGGAGGTCGGTCAGCCCCAGCATTTT. It codes for CASSLVGEVGQPQHF.

This clone has a handful of counts. This sequence joins TRBV5-6 and TRBJ2-5, with TRBD2 matching over 8 bases. With 0 bases clipped from V and 5 bases from J, the junction kept 6 bases outside the gene matches. The CDR3 is 15 amino acids. CDR1 is SGHDT and CDR2 is YYEEEE in the germline V gene. The DNA of the CDR3 is TGTGCCAGCAGCTTGGCCGGGGGGGGGATGGAGACCCAGTACTTC. Amino acid sequence: CASSLAGGGMETQYF.

The chain employs TRBV7-3 and TRBJ2-3, with 7 bases lining up with TRBD2. The germline V gene encodes CDR1 SGHTA and CDR2 FQGTGA. The CDR3 runs to 15 residues. V shed 2 bases, J shed 5 bases, and the junction held 7 bases outside the gene matches. The CDR3 region has the DNA TGTGCCAGCAGCTTATCAGCGGGAAGGGGAGATACGCAGTATTTT. Translated, it gives CASSLSAGRGDTQYF.

In its sample, this clone was seen a few times. The chain joins TRBV2 to TRBJ2-3, with unresolved D. V was clipped by 6 bases and J by 3 bases, with 16 bases between them. CDR1 and CDR2 from the germline V gene are SNHLY and FYNNEI. There are 15 residues in the CDR3. CDR3 residues: CASSDDSKRTDTQYF. CDR3 coding DNA: TGTGCCAGCAGCGACGACTCGAAGAGGACAGATACGCAGTATTTT.

This clone turned up a few times. The rearrangement joins TRBV5-4 to TRBJ2-2; 8 nucleotides agree with TRBD1. This CDR3 is built from 15 residues. With V trimmed by 2 bases and J by 4 bases, 4 bases remained unmatched. Germline V lookup: CDR1 SGHNT, CDR2 YYREEE (reference sequence). The CDR3 region is CASSFGQGLTGELFF. CDR3 nucleotide sequence: TGTGCCAGCAGCTTTGGACAGGGCCTCACCGGGGAGCTGTTTTTT.

The V gene is TRBV7-2, the J gene TRBJ2-3; 13 bases line up with TRBD2. The CDR3 contains 19 residues. Germline loops: CDR1 SGHTA, CDR2 FQGNSA. Trimming at V came to 5 bases and at J to 0 bases, leaving 11 bases not matched to a gene. CDR3 in DNA: TGTGCCAGCAGCCGACTAGCGGGGGGCCGATTCACAAGCACAGATACGCAGTATTTT. Translated: CASSRLAGGRFTSTDTQYF.

This chain uses TRBV5-1 with TRBJ1-1; D is perhaps TRBD1 (6 bases). Germline V gene data show CDR1 as SGHRS and CDR2 as YFSETQ. V lost 0 bases and J lost 8, with 14 bases in between. The CDR3 sequence is 14 residues long. CDR3 coding DNA: TGCGCCAGCAGCTTGGCCCTACGGCAGGGGGAAGCTTTCTTT. Its translation: CASSLALRQGEAFF.

The genes are TRBV2 and TRBJ1-5; 8 positions agree with TRBD1. Germline values: CDR1 SNHLY, CDR2 FYNNEI. The CDR3 is 15 residues long. With 7 bases clipped from V and 2 bases from J, the junction kept 7 bases outside the gene matches. The CDR3: CASNRGGLGNQPQHF. The CDR3 DNA sequence: TGTGCCAGCAACAGGGGGGGATTAGGCAATCAGCCCCAGCATTTT.

The chain joins TRBV10-3 to TRBJ2-2, with 7 bases identical to TRBD1. CDR3 length: 14 residues. J lost 5 bases, V lost 6 bases, and 6 bases had no gene match. CDR1 is ENHRY and CDR2 is SYGVKD in the germline V gene. The CDR3 spells CAISNRQGTGELFF. DNA of the CDR3: TGTGCCATCAGCAATAGACAGGGTACCGGGGAGCTGTTTTTT.

This clone was counted between two and nine times. The J gene is TRBJ2-5, the V gene TRBV19; maybe TRBD1 (6 bases). The CDR3 sequence is 14 residues long. Trimming took 6 bases from V and 6 from J, leaving 17 bases between them. Germline V gives CDR1 LNHDA, CDR2 SQIVND (reference sequence). CDR3 region: CASSTGMGGQTQYF. DNA for the CDR3: TGTGCCAGTAGCACAGGGATGGGTGGCCAGACCCAGTACTTC.